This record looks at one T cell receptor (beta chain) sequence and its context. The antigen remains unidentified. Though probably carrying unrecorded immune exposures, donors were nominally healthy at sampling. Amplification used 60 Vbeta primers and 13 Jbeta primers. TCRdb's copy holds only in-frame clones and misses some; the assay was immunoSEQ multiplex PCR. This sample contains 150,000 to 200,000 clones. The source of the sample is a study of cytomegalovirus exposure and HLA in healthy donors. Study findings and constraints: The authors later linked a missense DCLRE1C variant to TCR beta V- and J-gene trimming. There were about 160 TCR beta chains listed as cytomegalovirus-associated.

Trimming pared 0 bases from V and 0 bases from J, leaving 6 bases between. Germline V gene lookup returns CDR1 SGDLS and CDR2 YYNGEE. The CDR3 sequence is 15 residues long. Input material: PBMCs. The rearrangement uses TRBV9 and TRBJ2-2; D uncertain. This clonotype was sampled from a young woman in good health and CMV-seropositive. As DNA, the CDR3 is TGTGCCAGCAGCGTAGAGTCGGCGAACACCGGGGAGCTGTTTTTT. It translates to CASSVESANTGELFF.